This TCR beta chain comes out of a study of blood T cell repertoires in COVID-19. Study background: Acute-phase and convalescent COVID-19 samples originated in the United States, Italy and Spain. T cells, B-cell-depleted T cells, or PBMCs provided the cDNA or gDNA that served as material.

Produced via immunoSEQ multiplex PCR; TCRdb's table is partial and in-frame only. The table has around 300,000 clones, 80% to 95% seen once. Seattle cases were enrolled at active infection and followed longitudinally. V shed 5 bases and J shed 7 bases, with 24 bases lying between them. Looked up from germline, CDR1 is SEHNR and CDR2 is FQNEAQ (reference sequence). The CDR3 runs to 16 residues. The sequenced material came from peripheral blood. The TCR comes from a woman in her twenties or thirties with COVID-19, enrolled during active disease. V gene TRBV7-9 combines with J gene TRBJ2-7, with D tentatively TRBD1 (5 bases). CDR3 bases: TGTGCCAGCAGCCACACAAGGGGCGCCGTAGGGGTTGAGCAGTACTTC. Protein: CASSHTRGAVGVEQYF.